The 19 T cell receptor beta chains below come from one sample, sequenced in a study of T cells in Graves' hyperthyroidism and ophthalmopathy. RNA transcripts gave rise to amplified TCR beta CDR3 regions. The study used the HTBI primer set for a first-round RT-PCR of the TCR CDR3. MiXCR was run by TCRdb on the multiplex PCR reads, yielding one entry per CDR3 protein. This table holds about 840,000 distinct CDR3 sequences, roughly 40% found once. The material sequenced was blood. These receptors were obtained from a young man with Graves' hyperthyroidism.

This clonotype was observed a few times. The chain has TRBV11-2 and TRBJ1-5; 7 positions agree with TRBD1. Germline V CDR1 and CDR2: SGHAT, FQNNGV. The CDR3 is 15 amino acids. Trimming removed 3 bases from V and 7 bases from J; junction bases left unmatched: 9. Written as DNA, the CDR3 is TGTGCCAGCAGCTTGAGGCCCGACAGGGACCAGCCCCAGCATTTT. Its protein product is CASSLRPDRDQPQHF.

A few counts support this clonotype. The chain is built from TRBV5-1 and TRBJ1-1; 8 bases match TRBD1. The CDR3 extends over 14 amino acids. The germline V gene has CDR1 SGHRS and CDR2 YFSETQ. J lost 6 bases, V lost 4 bases, and 8 bases had no gene match. CDR3 loop: CASSPDREMAEAFF. The CDR3 region has the DNA TGCGCCAGCAGCCCGGACAGGGAAATGGCTGAAGCTTTCTTT.

The V and J genes are TRBV5-1 and TRBJ2-7; 7 positions match TRBD1. The V gene end was trimmed by 3 bases and the J gene end by 2 bases; junction bases not matched to a gene: 2. The germline V gene has CDR1 SGHRS and CDR2 YFSETQ. The CDR3 consists of 13 residues. CDR3 bases: TGCGCCAGCAGCTACAGGGGAACCTACGAGCAGTACTTC. Its translation: CASSYRGTYEQYF.

This clonotype was observed many times. The gene calls are TRBV29-1 and TRBJ1-2; TRBD1 agrees at 9 bases. Per germline, CDR1 SQVTM and CDR2 ANQGSEA. The length of the CDR3 is 16 residues. Trimming cost V 4 bases and J 3 bases; bases outside gene matches: 12. DNA of the CDR3: TGCAGCGTTGTTGAACAGGGGGCTCCATTAGACTATGGCTACACCTTC. This encodes CSVVEQGAPLDYGYTF. The full variable domain, its missing parts supplied by reference TRBV29-1 and TRBJ1-2, is SAVISQKPSRDICQRGTSLTIQCQVDSQVTMMFWYRQQPGQSLTLIATANQGSEATYESGFVIDKFPISRPNLTFSTLTVSNMSPEDSSIYLCSVVEQGAPLDYGYTFGSGTRLTVV.

J is TRBJ1-4 and V is TRBV9, with 11 nucleotides matching TRBD1. With V trimmed by 4 bases and J by 7 bases, 9 bases remained unmatched. The CDR3 is made up of 16 amino acids. Germline V gene lookup returns CDR1 SGDLS and CDR2 YYNGEE. This CDR3 is CASSPEGGTGGEKLFF. CDR3 nucleotides: TGTGCCAGCAGCCCCGAAGGTGGGACAGGGGGTGAAAAACTGTTTTTT.

Note on this clonotype: The conserved closing phenylalanine or tryptophan is absent in this CDR3, likely reflecting a read error. The CDR3 loop is CASSLVSYEQYL. In DNA form, the CDR3 reads TGTGCCAGCAGCTTAGTTTCCTACGAGCAGTACCTC. This sequence joins TRBV7-3 and TRBJ2-7; the D is unclear. Looked up from germline, CDR1 is SGHTA and CDR2 is FQGTGA. Trimming left V 2 bases short and J 1 base short, with 3 bases between. The length of the CDR3 is 12 residues.

There are a few counts of this clonotype. The chain links TRBV7-3 to TRBJ2-5; TRBD2 is a possible D gene (8 bases). Germline CDR1 reads SGHTA; CDR2 reads FQGTGA. The CDR3 is made up of 15 amino acids. Trimming pared 5 bases from V and 5 bases from J, leaving 18 bases between. The CDR3 nucleotides read TGTGCCAGCAGCCTCGGGGGGGCCAGGGGGGAGACCCAGTACTTC. Translating it yields CASSLGGARGETQYF.

The J gene is TRBJ2-7, the V gene TRBV6-5; D is unclear. Trimming left V 1 base short and J 4 bases short, with 8 bases between. The CDR3 runs to 13 residues. The germline V gene has CDR1 MNHEY and CDR2 SVGAGI. CDR3 region: CASSYLQNYEQYF. The CDR3 nucleotides read TGTGCCAGCAGTTACTTGCAGAATTACGAGCAGTACTTC.

Only a few counts were recorded for this clonotype. The V and J genes are TRBV7-9 and TRBJ2-7; D possibly uses TRBD1 or TRBD2 (5 bases each). Trimming removed 3 bases at V and 2 bases at J, with 11 bases between. Germline V gives CDR1 SEHNR, CDR2 FQNEAQ (reference sequence). The length of the CDR3 is 14 residues. CDR3 bases: TGTGCCAGCAGCTTTGCAGGGAGCCCCTACGAGCAGTACTTC. It codes for CASSFAGSPYEQYF. Complete variable domain (other parts from reference TRBV7-9 and TRBJ2-7): DTGVSQNPRHKITKRGQNVTFRCDPISEHNRLYWYRQTLGQGPEFLTYFQNEAQLEKSRLLSDRFSAERPKGSFSTLEIQRTEQGDSAMYLCASSFAGSPYEQYFGPGTRLTVT.

The gene calls are TRBV10-3 and TRBJ2-7; D is possibly TRBD1 (5 bases). The CDR3 consists of 12 residues. The germline V gene has CDR1 ENHRY and CDR2 SYGVKD. V lost 0 bases and J lost 7, with 7 bases in between. CDR3 in DNA: TGTGCCATCAGTGAGTCTTACAGGGAGCAGTACTTC. It specifies CAISESYREQYF.

To note about this clonotype: Since a much larger clone is just one base distant, this may be a read error. This rearrangement joins TRBV7-3 to TRBJ2-5; D might be TRBD1 (6 bases). There are 15 residues in the CDR3. CDR1 is SGHTA and CDR2 is FQGTGA in the germline V gene. Trimming removed 4 bases at V and 5 bases at J, with 17 bases between. CDR3 sequence: CASSSGRGERETQYF. CDR3 nucleotide sequence: TGTGCCAGCAGCTCAGGCAGGGGCGAGAGGGAGACCCAGTACTTC.

Here the CDR3 DNA reads TGTGCCAGCAGTTACGCGCGGGGCGGGACAGGGGGGACCCAGTACTTC. Translating it yields CASSYARGGTGGTQYF. This chain joins TRBV6-5 and TRBJ2-5; 11 bases line up with TRBD1. The junction had 9 bases not matched to a gene; V was cut back by 2 bases and J by 7 bases. The germline CDR1 and CDR2 sequences are MNHEY and SVGAGI. The CDR3 is 16 residues long.

A word on this clonotype: One end of the junction is discordant with germline, which a read error may explain. V and J are TRBV7-9 and TRBJ1-1; the match to TRBD1 covers 7 bases. The CDR3 is 14 residues long. Germline V lookup: CDR1 SEHNR, CDR2 FQNEAQ (reference sequence). The CDR3 DNA is TGCGCCAGCAGCCAACAGCCGAGGGACAGAGAAGCTTTCTTT. Residues: CASSQQPRDREAFF.

This clonotype was observed many times. This rearrangement joins TRBV25-1 to TRBJ2-7, with D possibly matching TRBD1 (6 bases). The ends were cut back, 4 bases at V and 0 bases at J, with 16 bases in the middle. The length of the CDR3 is 16 residues. Germline CDR1 and CDR2: MGHDK and SYGVNS. CDR3 in DNA: TGTGCCAGCAGTGCCTCTCCGAGGGGGAGCTCCTACGAGCAGTACTTC. Translating it yields CASSASPRGSSYEQYF.

This clonotype has just one count. The J gene is TRBJ1-2, the V gene TRBV7-2; the D is unclear. Trimming took 4 bases from V and 8 from J, leaving 20 bases between them. The CDR3 covers 15 residues. Germline CDR1 SGHTA, CDR2 FQGNSA. The CDR3 DNA follows: TGTGCCAGCAGCTGGGTTTCCGGAGGGTCTCAGGGCTACACCTTC. This sequence encodes CASSWVSGGSQGYTF.

The CDR3 sequence: CASSQEKGAYQPQHF. The CDR3 coding sequence is TGCGCCAGCAGCCAAGAAAAGGGGGCCTATCAGCCCCAGCATTTT. V usage is TRBV4-1 and J usage is TRBJ1-5; 7 bases are a match to TRBD1. The CDR3 loop spans 15 amino acids. Germline V gene sequence: CDR1 MGHRA, CDR2 YSYEKL. V shed 0 bases and J 5 bases; nucleotides not matched to a gene: 4.

This clonotype was recorded many times. The gene calls are TRBV2 and TRBJ2-7, with TRBD1 identical over 9 bases. The J segment lost 5 bases and the V segment lost 3 bases, leaving 5 bases of the junction unmatched. Germline V gene data show CDR1 as SNHLY and CDR2 as FYNNEI. The CDR3 contains 14 residues. CDR3 bases: TGTGCCAGCAGTGAGGTGGACAGGGGCCACGAGCAGTACTTC. It translates to CASSEVDRGHEQYF.

The chain has TRBV10-3 and TRBJ2-6; D is uncertain. The CDR3 is 15 amino acids. Germline-derived CDR1 and CDR2 are ENHRY and SYGVKD. Trimming removed 3 bases from V and 0 bases from J, with 6 bases in between. The CDR3 bases are TGTGCCATCAGTGAAGTGAGCTCTGGGGCCAACGTCCTGACTTTC. This encodes CAISEVSSGANVLTF.

This clonotype has just a few counts. This CDR3 reads CASSLSGAGSPYEQYF. Written as DNA, the CDR3 is TGTGCCAGCAGCTTAAGCGGGGCGGGTTCCCCCTACGAGCAGTACTTC. The J gene is TRBJ2-7, the V gene TRBV7-2; 7 nucleotides agree with TRBD2. The CDR3 runs 16 residues. Germline assignment: CDR1 SGHTA and CDR2 FQGNSA. Trimming at V came to 2 bases and at J to 2 bases, leaving 9 bases not matched to a gene. The variable domain in full, completed from reference TRBV7-2 and TRBJ2-7, reads GAGVSQSPSNKVTEKGKDVELRCDPISGHTALYWYRQSLGQGLEFLIYFQGNSAPDKSGLPSDRFSAERTGGSVSTLTIQRTQQEDSAVYLCASSLSGAGSPYEQYFGPGTRLTVT.